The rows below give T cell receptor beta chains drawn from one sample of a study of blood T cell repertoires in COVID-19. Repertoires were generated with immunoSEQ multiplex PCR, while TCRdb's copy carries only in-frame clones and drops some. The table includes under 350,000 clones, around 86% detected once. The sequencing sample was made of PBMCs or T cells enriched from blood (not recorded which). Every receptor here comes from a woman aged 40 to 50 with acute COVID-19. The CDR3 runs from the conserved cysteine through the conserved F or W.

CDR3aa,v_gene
CASSAGLVVDTQYF,TRBV11-2
CASSQGDISGNTIYF,TRBV9
CASSPVQSYGYTF,TRBV6-5
CASSKARTEDSCNSPLHF,TRBV21-1
CASSQQRGINEQFF,TRBV4-3
CASSRSGDEKLFF,TRBV27
CATSRAITESSYEQYF,TRBV15
CASSFPRSDSPLHF,TRBV5-7
CASSPRGTANTEAFF,TRBV28
CASSPGWRLADSYEQYF,TRBV7-9
CASGQGLNEQFF,TRBV2